What follows are 21 T cell receptor beta chains derived from one specimen sequenced in a study of T cell responses to AZD1222 COVID-19 vaccine. Clones were sequenced by immunoSEQ multiplex PCR, and TCRdb holds only the in-frame ones, with some missing. Of some 71,000 clones listed, roughly 84% were seen once; the top ten hold more than 8.5%. This material consisted of peripheral blood, taken on day 0 of AZD1222 vaccination. Source of these receptors: an adult in good health.

This chain joins TRBV29-1 and TRBJ1-4; TRBD1 is a possible D gene (6 bases). The CDR3 totals 12 residues. V was trimmed by 4 bases and J by 5 bases, leaving 8 bases between them. In germline, CDR1 is SQVTM, CDR2 ANQGSEA. The CDR3 loop reads CSVVQGNEKLFF. The CDR3 bases are TGCAGCGTTGTGCAGGGGAATGAAAAACTGTTTTTT.

The chain is built from TRBV6-5 and TRBJ1-2; D might be TRBD1 (6 bases). Germline CDR1 is MNHEY and CDR2 is SVGAGI. The CDR3 has 15 residues. With 6 bases removed from V and 3 bases from J, the gap between germline ends came to 17 bases. DNA of the CDR3: TGTGCCAGCAGGTCCGGGACACCTCACGACTATGGCTACACCTTC. It specifies CASRSGTPHDYGYTF.

V gene TRBV12-3 or TRBV12-4 combines with J gene TRBJ1-6; D unclear. This CDR3 region has 13 residues. V gave up 3 bases and J gave up 10 bases, with 10 bases separating them. The CDR3 is CASSLRGKSPLHF. The CDR3 nucleotides are TGTGCCAGCAGTTTGAGAGGCAAGTCACCCCTCCACTTT.

The rearrangement links TRBV28 to TRBJ1-6; no reliable D call. Trimming stripped 6 bases from V and 1 base from J, with 7 bases between. Germline V gene sequence: CDR1 MDHEN, CDR2 SYDVKM. The CDR3 totals 14 residues. CDR3 residues: CASSPASYNSPLHF. CDR3 DNA sequence: TGTGCCAGCAGCCCCGCTTCCTATAATTCACCCCTCCACTTT.

This clone was detected a few times. The J gene is TRBJ1-1, the V gene TRBV19; D gene uncertain. CDR3 length: 14 residues. Germline V gene data show CDR1 as LNHDA and CDR2 as SQIVND (reference sequence). The V end was cut by 6 bases, the J end by 1 base, with 12 bases between. The CDR3, as DNA: TGTGCCAGTAGAAGGCAGAGTACGAACACTGAAGCTTTCTTT. Translated: CASRRQSTNTEAFF.

This rearrangement joins TRBV9 to TRBJ1-5; possible D gene TRBD1, 6 bases. V lost 0 bases, J lost 13 bases, and 14 bases lay in between. Germline CDR1 reads SGDLS; CDR2 reads YYNGEE. The CDR3 has 13 amino acids. Here the CDR3 reads CASSVAGGHPQHF. The DNA of the CDR3 is TGTGCCAGCAGCGTAGCGGGGGGACATCCACAGCATTTT.

This clone was seen once. The DNA for the CDR3 is TGTGCCAGCAGCCCAACAGGCTCTGGAAACACCATATATTTT. This gives the protein CASSPTGSGNTIYF. The rearrangement uses TRBV9 and TRBJ1-3, with D possibly TRBD1 on 5 matching bases. V shed 4 bases and J shed 0 bases, with 8 bases lying between them. The germline V gene has CDR1 SGDLS and CDR2 YYNGEE. This CDR3 contains 14 residues.

V is TRBV24-1 and J is TRBJ1-2; unclear D gene. The germline gives CDR1 KGHDR, CDR2 SFDVKD. CDR3 length equals 14 residues. V was trimmed by 1 base and J by 2 bases, leaving 7 bases between them. The CDR3 sequence: CATSDFPLNYGYTF. The DNA for the CDR3 is TGTGCCACCAGTGATTTTCCCTTAAACTATGGCTACACCTTC.

The CDR3 loop reads CASKTGGTEAFF. The CDR3, as DNA: TGTGCCAGCAAAACCGGTGGCACTGAAGCTTTCTTT. The rearrangement joins TRBV7-9 to TRBJ1-1; D is undetermined. Germline CDR1 reads SEHNR; CDR2 reads FQNEAQ (reference sequence). CDR3 length equals 12 residues. Trimming pared 7 bases from V and 4 bases from J, leaving 10 bases between.

The chain uses TRBV18 and TRBJ1-2; 9 bases are shared with TRBD1. The CDR3 has 15 residues. Germline V gives CDR1 KGHSH, CDR2 LQKENI. J lost 6 bases, V lost 3 bases, and 8 bases had no gene match. CDR3: CASSPKQGAKNGYTF. The DNA of the CDR3 is TGTGCCAGCTCACCGAAACAGGGGGCTAAGAATGGCTACACCTTC.

The count of this clone is one. The chain recombines TRBV6-5 with TRBJ1-1, with TRBD1 as a possible D gene (5 bases). Germline CDR1 reads MNHEY; CDR2 reads SVGAGI. The CDR3 consists of 14 residues. Trimming removed 7 bases at V and 7 bases at J, with 19 bases between. The CDR3 sequence is CASTYAGTALEAFF. CDR3 nucleotides: TGTGCCAGCACGTACGCTGGGACGGCTCTTGAAGCTTTCTTT.

This clone was detected ten times or more. In DNA form, the CDR3 reads TGTGCCAGTAGTATGGAGGTTTTTGGCTACACCTTC. Protein sequence: CASSMEVFGYTF. The rearrangement joins TRBV19 to TRBJ1-2; D is undetermined. Trimming took off 3 bases at V and 7 bases at J, with 9 bases between the two ends. This CDR3 is 12 amino acids long. Germline lookup yields CDR1 LNHDA and CDR2 SQIVND (reference sequence).

This chain links TRBV11-2 with TRBJ2-2; 10 nucleotides agree with TRBD2. CDR3 length: 16 amino acids. V lost 4 bases to trimming and J lost 7 bases; unmatched junction nucleotides: 9. Germline values: CDR1 SGHAT, CDR2 FQNNGV. CDR3 amino acids: CASSSLLAGFGGELFF. CDR3 sequence (DNA): TGTGCCAGCAGCTCCCTACTAGCGGGGTTTGGCGGGGAGCTGTTTTTT.

This clone was picked up one time. The rearrangement links TRBV6-2 or TRBV6-3 to TRBJ2-5; 8 bases map to TRBD2. V lost 7 bases to trimming and J lost 1 base; unmatched junction nucleotides: 11. The CDR3 runs to 16 residues. Looked up from germline, CDR1 is MNHEY and CDR2 is SVGEGT. CDR3 amino acids: CASTPWASGFQETQYF. The CDR3 region has the DNA TGTGCCAGCACCCCCTGGGCTAGCGGGTTCCAAGAGACCCAGTACTTC.

Regarding this clone: Other DNA sequences in the sample encode the same CDR3. J is TRBJ1-1 and V is TRBV5-6; unclear D gene. V dropped 4 bases and J dropped 2 bases, with 3 bases sitting between them. Germline loops: CDR1 SGHDT, CDR2 YYEEEE. The CDR3 covers 11 residues. Here the CDR3 reads CASSLNTEAFF. In DNA form, the CDR3 reads TGTGCCAGCAGCCTTAACACTGAAGCTTTCTTT.

The chain links TRBV4-2 to TRBJ2-7; TRBD2 aligns across 11 bases. Germline CDR1 reads LGHNA; CDR2 reads YNFKEQ. The CDR3 length is 16 residues. The junction had 5 bases not matched to a gene; V was cut back by 3 bases and J by 1 base. CDR3 coding DNA: TGTGCCAGCAGCCAGACTAGCGGGGATACTTCCTACGAGCAGTACTTC. It translates to CASSQTSGDTSYEQYF.

This chain connects TRBV2 to TRBJ2-7; D is unclear. The germline V gene has CDR1 SNHLY and CDR2 FYNNEI. V shed 1 base and J shed 0 bases, with 7 bases lying between them. The CDR3 totals 14 residues. The DNA of the CDR3 is TGTGCCAGCAGTGAAGACAGACTCTCCTACGAGCAGTACTTC. Encoded protein: CASSEDRLSYEQYF.

V gene TRBV25-1 combines with J gene TRBJ2-2; a possible D gene is TRBD1 (6 bases). Between the trimmed V and J ends, which lost 4 bases and 0 bases, there was a span of 9 bases. The germline CDR1 and CDR2 sequences are MGHDK and SYGVNS. The CDR3 length is 15 residues. The CDR3 DNA is TGTGCCAGCAGTGTGACAGGTTCGAACACCGGGGAGCTGTTTTTT. Translation gives CASSVTGSNTGELFF.

V is TRBV6-2 or TRBV6-3 and J is TRBJ1-2, with D unresolved. The CDR3 spans 14 residues. Deletions cut 0 bases from V and 7 bases from J, with 12 bases between. The germline V gene encodes CDR1 MNHEY and CDR2 SVGEGT. The CDR3 DNA reads TGTGCCAGCAGTTACTCCCCGGGGTTCTCTGGCTACACCTTC. The encoded protein is CASSYSPGFSGYTF.

This chain connects TRBV5-6 to TRBJ2-3; 8 bases fit TRBD2. The CDR3 runs 16 residues. V lost 1 base and J lost 7; bases outside the gene matches: 11. Germline CDR1 reads SGHDT; CDR2 reads YYEEEE. The CDR3: CASSLLAGGGMNTQYF. CDR3 bases: TGTGCCAGCAGCTTGCTGGCGGGGGGTGGGATGAATACGCAGTATTTT.

This clone was observed a single time. The chain has TRBV3-1 (or the pseudogene TRBV3-2) and TRBJ2-1; D ambiguous. Trimming took off 4 bases at V and 6 bases at J, with 16 bases between the two ends. Germline V gives CDR1 LGHDT, CDR2 YNNKEL (reference sequence). The CDR3 loop spans 15 amino acids. The CDR3, as DNA: TGTGCCAGCAGCCTACGGTCAGCGAGCCGCAATGAGCAGTTCTTC. It encodes CASSLRSASRNEQFF.